This TCR beta chain was observed in a study of cytomegalovirus exposure and HLA in healthy donors (dated by TCRdb to the late 2010s). Turning to the overall study: An earlier analysis of some 600 of the donors reported 250 to 350 Gb of sequence data and some 110 million unique TCR beta sequences obtained from 150 million to 200 million T cells. Because of strong linkage in the cohort, roughly five DR-DQ haplotypes were treated as single units for association and clustering. The study aimed to test whether cataloging public T cell receptors could reveal signatures of past pathogen exposure. In the later analysis, no new phenotypic data were used to find candidate immune exposures; instead, reliance was placed on TCR beta sequences and their occurrence across donors. A later genetic analysis took genome-wide SNP genotypes for about 55% of the 666 donors and used that subset as a discovery cohort. Donor age, sex, ethnicity and CMV serostatus were collected together with the repertoire data. Among some 410 genotyped donors of the cohort, an average of approximately 200,000 unique TCR beta nucleotide sequences was sequenced per donor, of which about 18% were non-productive. Using immunosequencing, the study profiled T cell repertoires from 500 to 800 subjects and related those repertoires to cytomegalovirus serostatus. Of the approximately 400 genotyped donors, 81% were placed in the genetic ancestry cluster associated with self-reported Caucasian donors. To predict cytomegalovirus infection status, the study brought together high-throughput TCR immunosequencing, statistical association of individual TCRs with disease status, and machine learning. An earlier analysis of several hundred of the donors applied high-throughput TCR beta sequencing to assess whether each TCR beta V gene segment acted as functional or pseudogenic. The number of typed donors differed by locus: about 629-640 for A, B, C, DRB1 and DQB1; some 500 for DQA1; over 600 for DPA1; and roughly 490 for DPB1. Approximately 300 gigabases of sequencing data and 80 million or so unique TCR sequences were included in an early release covering around 600 HLA-typed donors. In addition to the first cohort of approximately 670 subjects, a separate validation cohort of approximately 130 different subjects was used. A later analysis re-examined previously published TCR beta repertoires from 600 to 700 donors and added high-resolution HLA genotyping to investigate patterns of TCR occurrence. Both class I and class II loci were covered by HLA typing, at four-digit resolution. All discovery cohort repertoires had been generated using a single sequencing platform. The paper's findings and limits, for the study overall: Because the 87-base-pair reads could not distinguish some IMGT-functional V segments, including TRBV6-2 and TRBV6-3, those segments were excluded. A later analysis reported that several top co-occurrence clusters appeared linked to parvovirus B19, influenza, CMV and Epstein-Barr virus. CMV serostatus was the only immune exposure information available for the cohort. The authors suggested that the approach could potentially be extended to other disease states and immunological phenotypes. V-gene and J-gene trimming of TCR beta chains was associated with a missense DCLRE1C variant in a later genetic analysis, and the association was replicated in an independent cohort. The study gave a list of some 150 TCR beta chains associated with cytomegalovirus. A cluster of highly shared sequence variants was judged likely to be a technical artifact of the sequencing pipeline. Because counts were too low, roughly 17 rarely observed V segments, including chromosome 9 orphons, were left out of the earlier analysis of roughly 600 of the donors. Compared with the roughly 700-donor mean, donors in an Asian-associated ancestry cluster had fewer N-insertions in productive TCRs, according to a later genetic analysis. In vitro tests confirmed that three of the cytomegalovirus-associated TCR beta chains recognize cytomegalovirus antigens. Because HLA typing was unavailable for some donors at each locus, only the typed subset was used in association tests. A later analysis associated about 16,000 TCR beta sequences with specific HLA alleles at a false discovery rate of 0.05. A further reported finding was that TCR beta sequences accurately predicted the HLA-A and HLA-B alleles for most subjects in the first cohort. In a later analysis, most CMV-associated TCR beta chains were found to appear HLA-restricted, with HLA associations seemingly driven largely by CMV exposure. Compared with equally common non-associated chains, HLA-associated TCR beta chains in a later analysis were more clonally expanded and had lower generation probabilities. Strong co-occurrence of HLA alleles, especially DR and DQ, made assigning TCR associations to individual alleles difficult. While some public TCRs were present in many individuals, most TCR sequences turned up only very rarely across donors. According to a later analysis, TCR association rates differed among HLA loci, with DRB1 alleles showing the most associated TCRs and HLA-C alleles showing the fewest. Correlated functional status among segregating V segments might be attributable to linkage disequilibrium, but an unknown experimental factor could not be ruled out. In this cohort, only TCR beta chains were sequenced, and detectable features were limited by the absence of alpha or paired-chain data. In an earlier analysis of some 500 of the donors, most TCR beta V segments were observed in productive rearrangements about 90% or about 30% of the time, broadly matching IMGT annotations. Roughly uniform sequencing depth across donors was assumed in presence/absence analyses, although this assumption may not hold. The classifier was reported to diagnose cytomegalovirus status with high specificity and sensitivity in both the original cohort and the validation cohort.

The cohort was made up of approximately 700 healthy bone marrow donors. Cohort members were all nominally healthy when sampled, although unrecorded immune exposures were likely present. The donor tested CMV seronegative, placing the donor among the 350 to 400 seronegative members of the cohort. A peripheral blood sample was collected from each donor, and TCR beta sequencing was performed on peripheral blood mononuclear cells. Genomic DNA extraction from the blood cell samples was performed with the Qiagen DNeasy Blood Extraction Kit. The library was prepared using the immunoSEQ multiplex PCR assay. A mixture of 60 forward primers for TCR Vbeta segments and 13 reverse primers for TCR Jbeta segments was used in the multiplex PCR. Amplification of the CDR3 region of rearranged TCR beta genes was performed with a multiplex PCR assay on genomic DNA. Amplified TCR beta libraries were sequenced as 87-base-pair reads on the Illumina HiSeq System. The paper's processing steps were these. A later analysis counted approximately 84 million unique TCR beta chains across the 500 to 850 repertoires, and about 10 million of these chains were shared by at least two donors. A nearest-neighbor algorithm error-corrected the raw reads and collapsed the reads into unique sequences, merging closely related sequences to remove PCR and sequencing errors. V, D and J gene segments were assigned by aligning CDR3 sequences to IMGT reference sequences. For a sequence to be retained, a match of at least six nucleotides was required to both a V gene segment and a J gene segment. A rearrangement counted as productive if the CDR3 had no stop codons and remained in frame with V and J, and every other rearrangement counted as non-productive. Following IMGT convention, CDR3 was defined as the stretch from the second conserved V-encoded cysteine up to the conserved J-encoded phenylalanine. In an earlier analysis of 550 to 650 of the donors, sequences lacking an unambiguous match to a single V gene segment were excluded. An earlier analysis of approximately 590 of the donors called V segments functional above 56.7% productive rearrangements and segregating when the between-donor standard deviation exceeded 5%. A statistical classification framework was built for diagnosing cytomegalovirus status from the catalog of TCR beta chain sequences. A later analysis assigned V and J genes by comparing TCR nucleotide sequences with IMGT/GENE-DB human TR gene sequences. Using the TCRdist pipeline, a later analysis assigned CDR3 sequences along with most-parsimonious VDJ recombination scenarios. A later analysis defined each TCR beta chain by its CDR3 amino acid sequence plus V-gene family, and excluded reads lacking a unique V-gene family. A later analysis removed over 500 highly shared, low-generation-probability nucleotide sequences to deal with suspected cross-contamination and a sequencing artifact. A later analysis calculated a clonal expansion index for each public chain from normalized within-repertoire ranks of inferred template counts. In a later analysis, generation probabilities were computed using a VDJ recombination model fitted to out-of-frame rearrangements, and the results were checked against IGoR. In a later analysis, hypergeometric tests were used to score TCR-TCR, TCR-HLA and TCR-CMV co-occurrence, with a repertoire-size bias correction applied to TCR pairs. False discovery rates were estimated in a later analysis by permuting HLA or CMV assignments 20 times. In a later analysis, co-occurring TCRs were grouped with DBSCAN, and TCRdist sequence similarity was added when clustering was performed within HLA-allele-positive subsets. Repertoires with fewer than 30,000 or more than 120,000 public chains were left out of co-occurrence clustering, as were five repertoires with anomalous nucleotide sharing. TCRdb's version of the immuneACCESS table is confined to in-frame rearrangements and falls short of the full clone set. An unresolved V gene accounts for under half of the shortfall where checked; the remainder is of unknown origin. V and J calls plus clone size are reproduced from that table; the DNA served to infer D and trimming. This sample's listing comprises 130,000 to 150,000 clones. Approximately 2.5% of the sample comes from the top ten.

About this clone itself: Its antigen is not yet known. In the same sample, other DNA sequences code for this CDR3.

The germline V gene provides CDR1 KGHSH and CDR2 LQKENI. The CDR3 covers 16 residues, taking in both the cysteine and the phenylalanine. This entry keeps only the CDR3 DNA: 48 bases, framed from base 1. Here V drops 3 bases and J drops 2 bases, and the junction holds 3 bases not matched to any gene. The chain joins TRBV18 to TRBJ2-6, with 8 bases matching TRBD1. The sequence came from a man aged 35-49 years in good health and CMV-seronegative. Sample: PBMCs. The nucleotide sequence reads TGTGCCAGCTCACCGCCAGGGGGCGCTGGGGCCAACGTCCTGACTTTC. It translates to CASSPPGGAGANVLTF. Beyond the CDR3, the reference TRBV18 and TRBJ2-6 genes provide the residues; the full variable domain reads: NAGVMQNPRHLVRRRGQEARLRCSPMKGHSHVYWYRQLPEEGLKFMVYLQKENIIDESGMPKERFSAEFPKEGPSILRIQQVVRGDSAAYFCASSPPGGAGANVLTFGAGSRLTVL.